This paragraph reports one T cell receptor (beta chain). Its antigen is not known. At the DNA level, this CDR3 is encoded by other sequences in the same sample as well. This specimen belongs to a study of shared clonotypes between healthy human individuals. Notes on the study in general: Among the subsets, naive ones generally showed larger estimated richness than memory ones. Exclusively blood specimens were collected; tissue repertoires likely differ.

The table came from immunoSEQ multiplex PCR; TCRdb's copy has only in-frame clones and leaves some out. Found here are hundreds of thousands of clones, roughly 78% of them singletons; the top ten hold 1.8%. Germline V lookup: CDR1 SQVTM, CDR2 ANQGSEA. The CDR3 length is 13 residues. Germline trimming cut 3 bases from V and 7 bases from J; bases unmatched to any gene: 7. This sequence was found in a woman younger than 45 in good health. V and J are TRBV29-1 and TRBJ2-7; 9 nucleotides line up with TRBD1. The source material was memory CD4+ T cells sorted from blood. Noted subset: CD45RA-negative fraction. CDR3 coding DNA: TGCAGCGTTGAGGGGACAGGGTTCGGGGAGCAGTACTTC. Its translation is CSVEGTGFGEQYF.